Presented here are 14 T cell receptor beta chains from one specimen sequenced in a study of PD-1 blockade in classical Hodgkin lymphoma. Repertoires were generated with immunoSEQ multiplex PCR, while TCRdb's copy carries only in-frame clones and drops some. This sample has 25,000 to 30,000 clones, with around 84% found just once. All patients relapsed after autologous stem cell transplantation, and brentuximab vedotin exposure varied. The specimen comprised peripheral blood mononuclear cells (PBMCs), sampled at baseline. Receptors were obtained from a human donor with classical Hodgkin lymphoma.

V is TRBV4-3 and J is TRBJ1-2, with D possibly being TRBD1 (5 bases). The CDR3 has 13 amino acids. Germline CDR1 LGHNA, CDR2 YSLEER. The V end was cut by 1 base, the J end by 8 bases, with 11 bases between. This CDR3 reads CASSQGFRDGYTF. CDR3 DNA: TGCGCCAGCAGCCAAGGGTTCAGGGACGGCTACACCTTC.

This clone was detected only once. The gene calls are TRBV6-6 and TRBJ2-1; 9 bases are a match to TRBD2. The trim removed 6 bases at V and 6 bases at J, leaving 6 bases unmatched. Germline V gene data show CDR1 as MNHNY and CDR2 as SVGAGI (reference sequence). CDR3 size: 14 residues. CDR3 residues: CASRISGGTNEQFF. The DNA of the CDR3 is TGTGCCAGCAGGATTAGCGGGGGAACCAATGAGCAGTTCTTC.

V and J are TRBV7-9 and TRBJ2-7, with D possibly TRBD2 on 5 matching bases. CDR1 SEHNR and CDR2 FQNEAQ come from the germline V gene (reference sequence). This CDR3 region has 14 residues. V shed 1 base and J shed 3 bases, with 10 bases lying between them. The CDR3 nucleotides are TGTGCCAGCAGCTTAGGAGGGTCTGTCTACGAGCAGTACTTC. It yields the protein CASSLGGSVYEQYF.

The rearrangement links TRBV28 to TRBJ1-6, with D possibly being TRBD1 (5 bases). The CDR3 runs to 15 residues. Germline CDR1 and CDR2: MDHEN and SYDVKM. Trimming removed 4 bases from V and 10 bases from J, with 17 bases in between. DNA for the CDR3: TGTGCCAGCAGTTCGTCAGGGAGAAAAGGGTCACCCCTCCACTTT. Encoded protein: CASSSSGRKGSPLHF.

The chain joins TRBV11-3 to TRBJ2-2, with 10 bases identical to TRBD2. The CDR3 is 19 amino acids. Germline lookup yields CDR1 SGHNT and CDR2 YENEEA. With V trimmed by 6 bases and J by 3 bases, 16 bases remained unmatched. The CDR3 region is CASRPPGSGGATDTGELFF. CDR3 sequence (DNA): TGTGCCAGCAGACCACCCGGCAGCGGGGGGGCCACAGACACCGGGGAGCTGTTTTTT.

The rearrangement uses TRBV7-2 and TRBJ1-6; no clear D gene. The V gene's germline CDR1 is SGHTA and CDR2 FQGNSA. The CDR3 consists of 16 residues. V was shortened by 2 bases and J by 7 bases, with 15 bases between the two germline ends. The CDR3: CASSLTSGSGNSPLHF. The CDR3 nucleotides are TGTGCCAGCAGCTTAACTTCGGGGTCTGGCAATTCACCCCTCCACTTT.

In its sample, this clone was seen a few times. This chain joins TRBV7-9 and TRBJ1-5; 8 nucleotides match TRBD1. Per germline, CDR1 SEHNR and CDR2 FQNEAQ (reference sequence). The CDR3 has 13 residues. V trimming: 1 base; J trimming: 10 bases; junction bases outside the gene matches: 3. In DNA form, the CDR3 reads TGTGCCAGCAGCTTAGAGGACAGGGATCCCCAGCATTTT. Encoded protein: CASSLEDRDPQHF.

The CDR3 sequence: CASSFPGARNGYTF. DNA of the CDR3: TGTGCCAGCAGCTTTCCTGGGGCCAGAAATGGCTACACCTTC. V usage is TRBV7-9 and J usage is TRBJ1-2, with a tentative D call TRBD1 (5 bases). Trimming left V 3 bases short and J 6 bases short, with 14 bases between. The CDR3 is 14 residues long. The germline V gene has CDR1 SEHNR and CDR2 FQNEAQ (reference sequence).

V is TRBV6-1 and J is TRBJ2-3, with TRBD2 as a possible D gene (5 bases). V was clipped by 3 bases and J by 4 bases, with 23 bases between them. The CDR3 contains 18 residues. Germline V gene lookup returns CDR1 MNHNS and CDR2 SASEGT. The CDR3 sequence: CASSERDMGSAGADTQYF. CDR3 coding DNA: TGTGCCAGCAGTGAGAGGGATATGGGTAGCGCTGGAGCAGATACGCAGTATTTT.

The V gene is TRBV6-5, the J gene TRBJ2-1; 16 bases align to TRBD2. The CDR3 spans 15 residues. The ends lost 5 bases at V and 8 bases at J; junction bases unmatched: 3. Per the germline V gene, CDR1 is MNHEY and CDR2 is SVGAGI. The chain's CDR3 is CASSGTSGGAYEQFF. The CDR3, as DNA: TGTGCCAGCAGTGGGACTAGCGGGGGGGCTTATGAGCAGTTCTTC.

V is TRBV7-2 and J is TRBJ2-5; D remains unclear. The germline CDR1 and CDR2 sequences are SGHTA and FQGNSA. Trimming shortened V by 3 bases and J by 2 bases, and 16 bases separated the two germline ends. The CDR3 has 16 amino acids. Written as DNA, the CDR3 is TGTGCCAGCAGCTTCAGAGTGTTAGCACCTCAAGAGACCCAGTACTTC. It encodes CASSFRVLAPQETQYF. Full variable domain (remainder filled in from reference TRBV7-2 and TRBJ2-5): GAGVSQSPSNKVTEKGKDVELRCDPISGHTALYWYRQSLGQGLEFLIYFQGNSAPDKSGLPSDRFSAERTGGSVSTLTIQRTQQEDSAVYLCASSFRVLAPQETQYFGPGTRLLVL.

A single count supports this clone. The V and J genes are TRBV7-8 and TRBJ2-5; D is unclear. The V gene lost 5 bases and the J gene lost 4 bases, with 11 bases spanning the gap. CDR1 and CDR2 (germline): SGHVS, FQNEAQ. There are 13 residues in the CDR3. As DNA, the CDR3 is TGTGCCAGCAGCCCGACCACGGGAGAGACCCAGTACTTC. Protein product: CASSPTTGETQYF.

The rearrangement uses TRBV6-1 and TRBJ2-1; D is ambiguous. Germline V gives CDR1 MNHNS, CDR2 SASEGT. V shed 6 bases and J shed 7 bases, with 19 bases lying between them. The CDR3 has 15 residues. CDR3 residues: CASSYLPVRWNEQFF. The CDR3 nucleotides are TGTGCCAGCAGCTACCTGCCAGTTCGGTGGAATGAGCAGTTCTTC.

For this clone: A read error may produce the germline difference seen at one junction end. The V and J genes are TRBV4-1 and TRBJ1-6, with unresolved D. Germline values: CDR1 MGHRA, CDR2 YSYEKL. The CDR3 is made up of 18 amino acids. Written as DNA, the CDR3 is TGCGCCAGCAGCCCCCACGGACGGGAGAGCTCCCATAATTCACCCCTCCACTTT. Protein sequence: CASSPHGRESSHNSPLHF.